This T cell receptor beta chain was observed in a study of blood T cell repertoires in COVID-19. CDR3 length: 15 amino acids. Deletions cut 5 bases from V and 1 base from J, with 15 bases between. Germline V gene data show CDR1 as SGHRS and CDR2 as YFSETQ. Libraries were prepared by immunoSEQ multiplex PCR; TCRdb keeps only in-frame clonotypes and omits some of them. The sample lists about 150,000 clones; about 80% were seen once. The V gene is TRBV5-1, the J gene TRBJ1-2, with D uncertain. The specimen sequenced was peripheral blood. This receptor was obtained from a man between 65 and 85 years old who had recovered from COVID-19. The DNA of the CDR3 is TGCGCCAGCAGTCCGGACGGACTCTTTAACTATGGCTACACCTTC. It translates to CASSPDGLFNYGYTF.